A selection of T cell receptor beta chains follows, all from one sample in a study of blood T cell repertoires in COVID-19. Method: immunoSEQ multiplex PCR; TCRdb's copy keeps in-frame clones and lacks some. The table has approximately 300,000 clones, 75% to 95% seen once. Sequenced input: peripheral blood. These receptors were obtained from a woman aged 25 to 39 with COVID-19, enrolled during active disease. Both conserved end residues are part of each CDR3. The D gene is left open where the match is weak. The listing skips clone size in some rows; elsewhere it reads once, few, many or a size class.

D gene: TRBD2; clone size: once; V gene: TRBV7-2; J gene: TRBJ2-7; CDR3 DNA: TGTGCCAGCAGCAGACTAGCCCGGAATCCCAACGAGCAGTACTTC; CDR3 protein: CASSRLARNPNEQYF
D gene: NA; clone size: once; V gene: TRBV7-3; J gene: TRBJ2-1; CDR3 DNA: TGTGCCAGCAGCTTAACTGGGAGGAGCTCCTACAATGAGCAGTTCTTC; CDR3 protein: CASSLTGRSSYNEQFF
D gene: TRBD2; clone size: NA; V gene: TRBV5-4; J gene: TRBJ2-1; CDR3 DNA: TGTGCCAGCAGCTTCCCGGGACTAGCGGGAGAGGGTGAGCAGTTCTTC; CDR3 protein: CASSFPGLAGEGEQFF
D gene: NA; clone size: NA; V gene: TRBV6-2/TRBV6-3; J gene: TRBJ2-4; CDR3 DNA: TGTGCCAGCAGTTACTCGATAAGACAGGGAGGCAAAAACATTCAGTACTTC; CDR3 protein: CASSYSIRQGGKNIQYF
D gene: NA; clone size: NA; V gene: TRBV28; J gene: TRBJ1-1; CDR3 DNA: TGTGCCAGCAGTTTGTCGGACAGTGGCACTGAAGCTTTCTTT; CDR3 protein: CASSLSDSGTEAFF
D gene: NA; clone size: NA; V gene: TRBV5-4; J gene: TRBJ1-3; CDR3 DNA: TGTGCCAGCAGCTTGGACAGAAACACCATATATTTT; CDR3 protein: CASSLDRNTIYF
D gene: TRBD1; clone size: NA; V gene: TRBV18; J gene: TRBJ2-5; CDR3 DNA: TGTGCCAGCTCTCCGGGACAGGGTGGAGAGACCCAGTACTTC; CDR3 protein: CASSPGQGGETQYF
D gene: NA; clone size: NA; V gene: TRBV9; J gene: TRBJ1-3; CDR3 DNA: TGTGCCAGCAGCGACTTCAGGGGTGGAAACACCATATATTTT; CDR3 protein: CASSDFRGGNTIYF
D gene: TRBD2; clone size: NA; V gene: TRBV7-6; J gene: TRBJ2-3; CDR3 DNA: TGTGCCAGCAGCTGGGGGACTAGCGGGAGTGGGGCAGATACGCAGTATTTT; CDR3 protein: CASSWGTSGSGADTQYF
D gene: TRBD2; clone size: NA; V gene: TRBV19; J gene: TRBJ2-1; CDR3 DNA: TGTGCCAGTAGTATTGAGGGACTAGCGCTATACAATGAGCAGTTCTTC; CDR3 protein: CASSIEGLALYNEQFF
D gene: NA; clone size: once; V gene: TRBV6-1; J gene: TRBJ2-3; CDR3 DNA: TGTGCCAGCAGTGGCGCGAGCGATACGCAGTATTTT; CDR3 protein: CASSGASDTQYF
D gene: NA; clone size: once; V gene: TRBV19; J gene: TRBJ1-2; CDR3 DNA: TGTGCCAGTAGTAGAGGACAGCGAAACTATGGCTACACCTTC; CDR3 protein: CASSRGQRNYGYTF
D gene: TRBD2; clone size: NA; V gene: TRBV18; J gene: TRBJ2-7; CDR3 DNA: TGTGCCAGCTCACCTCTTCGACAGGGCCCCGTGGGTAGCGGGAGAAACGAGCAGTACTTC; CDR3 protein: CASSPLRQGPVGSGRNEQYF
D gene: TRBD1; clone size: NA; V gene: TRBV11-2; J gene: TRBJ1-1; CDR3 DNA: TGTGCCAGCAGCAGGACAGGGGGCGTCGTGAACACTGAAGCTTTCTTT; CDR3 protein: CASSRTGGVVNTEAFF
D gene: NA; clone size: once; V gene: TRBV29-1; J gene: TRBJ1-1; CDR3 DNA: TGCAGCGTTGAAGGCAGGCCCTCGGGGACTGAAGCTTTCTTT; CDR3 protein: CSVEGRPSGTEAFF
D gene: NA; clone size: NA; V gene: TRBV7-3; J gene: TRBJ1-2; CDR3 DNA: TGTGCCAGCAGCTTAGATACATCAAACTATGGCTACACCTTC; CDR3 protein: CASSLDTSNYGYTF
D gene: NA; clone size: once; V gene: TRBV18; J gene: TRBJ1-2; CDR3 DNA: TGTGCCAGCTCACCAGGGCCCGATGCTAACTATGGCTACACCTTC; CDR3 protein: CASSPGPDANYGYTF
D gene: TRBD2; clone size: NA; V gene: TRBV6-5; J gene: TRBJ2-7; CDR3 DNA: TGTGCCAGCAGATGGACTAGCGGGAGCTCCTACGAGCAGTACTTC; CDR3 protein: CASRWTSGSSYEQYF
D gene: NA; clone size: NA; V gene: TRBV19; J gene: TRBJ1-4; CDR3 DNA: TGTGCCACCTCCCCGGGGTTAGTGGAAAAACTGTTTTTT; CDR3 protein: CATSPGLVEKLFF
D gene: NA; clone size: NA; V gene: TRBV6-2/TRBV6-3; J gene: TRBJ1-1; CDR3 DNA: TGTGCCAGCAGCACCCTGCCCGGGAACACTGAAGCTTTCTTT; CDR3 protein: CASSTLPGNTEAFF
D gene: TRBD1; clone size: NA; V gene: TRBV6-5; J gene: TRBJ2-7; CDR3 DNA: TGTGCCAGCAGCGGACAGGGCTCCTACGAGCAGTACTTC; CDR3 protein: CASSGQGSYEQYF
D gene: TRBD2; clone size: NA; V gene: TRBV4-1; J gene: TRBJ2-3; CDR3 DNA: TGCGCCAGCAGCCAAGACCTAGCGGGAGGGGGGGCAGATACGCAGTATTTT; CDR3 protein: CASSQDLAGGGADTQYF
D gene: TRBD1; clone size: NA; V gene: TRBV6-5; J gene: TRBJ1-5; CDR3 DNA: TGTGCCAGCAGAGAGACAGGGATGGGACAGCCCCAGCATTTT; CDR3 protein: CASRETGMGQPQHF
D gene: TRBD1; clone size: NA; V gene: TRBV19; J gene: TRBJ1-1; CDR3 DNA: TGTGCCAGTAGTCGAGCTGTGGGACAGGCGAACACTGAAGCTTTCTTT; CDR3 protein: CASSRAVGQANTEAFF
D gene: NA; clone size: once; V gene: TRBV30; J gene: TRBJ1-5; CDR3 DNA: TGTGCCTGGAGCCCAGGTATAGTGGGTGAGATTGGCCAGCCCCAGCATTTT; CDR3 protein: CAWSPGIVGEIGQPQHF
D gene: TRBD1; clone size: few; V gene: TRBV7-9; J gene: TRBJ2-7; CDR3 DNA: TGTGCCAGCAGCCCAGGGGGCGACCCCCCGGATTTC; CDR3 protein: CASSPGGDPPDF
D gene: NA; clone size: NA; V gene: TRBV7-9; J gene: TRBJ1-5; CDR3 DNA: TGTGCCAGCAGTAACGAACGACAGAGGGGGCAGCCCCAGCATTTT; CDR3 protein: CASSNERQRGQPQHF
D gene: TRBD2; clone size: NA; V gene: TRBV28; J gene: TRBJ2-1; CDR3 DNA: TGTGCCAGCAGTGGCCGTAGGGTAGCGGGGTACAATGAGCAGTTCTTC; CDR3 protein: CASSGRRVAGYNEQFF
D gene: TRBD2; clone size: NA; V gene: TRBV29-1; J gene: TRBJ2-7; CDR3 DNA: TGCAGCGTTGCTACTAGCGGGTCCTACGAGCAGTACTTC; CDR3 protein: CSVATSGSYEQYF
D gene: NA; clone size: NA; V gene: TRBV5-6; J gene: TRBJ1-2; CDR3 DNA: TGTGCCAGCAGCCTGAGGCCTTATGGCTACACCTTC; CDR3 protein: CASSLRPYGYTF
D gene: NA; clone size: NA; V gene: TRBV11-3; J gene: TRBJ2-3; CDR3 DNA: TGTGCCAGCAGCTTAGTAGGCAGGGGGGCAGATACGCAGTATTTT; CDR3 protein: CASSLVGRGADTQYF
D gene: TRBD2; clone size: NA; V gene: TRBV10-1; J gene: TRBJ2-5; CDR3 DNA: TGCGCCAGCAGTGAGGCGCTGACTAGCGGGAGGGGGGAGACCCAGTACTTC; CDR3 protein: CASSEALTSGRGETQYF
D gene: NA; clone size: NA; V gene: TRBV28; J gene: TRBJ2-7; CDR3 DNA: TGTGCCAGCAGTGGCCTGAGGGAGCAGTACTTC; CDR3 protein: CASSGLREQYF
D gene: TRBD1; clone size: NA; V gene: TRBV5-8; J gene: TRBJ2-3; CDR3 DNA: TGTGCCAGCAGACCTACAGGGGATGGAGATACGCAGTATTTT; CDR3 protein: CASRPTGDGDTQYF
D gene: NA; clone size: NA; V gene: TRBV18; J gene: TRBJ2-3; CDR3 DNA: TGTGCCAGCTCAGAGCGGGCCCCTAGCACAGATACGCAGTATTTT; CDR3 protein: CASSERAPSTDTQYF
D gene: NA; clone size: NA; V gene: TRBV4-3; J gene: TRBJ2-4; CDR3 DNA: TGCGCCAGCAGCCAAGATAAGCGGGTAGCCAAAAACATTCAGTACTTC; CDR3 protein: CASSQDKRVAKNIQYF
D gene: TRBD1; clone size: few; V gene: TRBV28; J gene: TRBJ1-2; CDR3 DNA: TGTGCCAGCACACCACAGGGGAACTATGGCTACACCTTC; CDR3 protein: CASTPQGNYGYTF
D gene: NA; clone size: NA; V gene: TRBV20-1; J gene: TRBJ1-2; CDR3 DNA: TGCAGTGCTAGTCAGGGGTCCTATGGCTACACCTTC; CDR3 protein: CSASQGSYGYTF
D gene: NA; clone size: NA; V gene: TRBV10-3; J gene: TRBJ1-1; CDR3 DNA: TGTGCCGGGGCGCGGGGGCCGGAGACTGAAGCTTTCTTT; CDR3 protein: CAGARGPETEAFF
D gene: TRBD1; clone size: NA; V gene: TRBV10-1; J gene: TRBJ2-2; CDR3 DNA: TGCGCCAGCAGCGGACAGGTCGGCACCGGGGAGCTGTTTTTT; CDR3 protein: CASSGQVGTGELFF
D gene: TRBD1; clone size: NA; V gene: TRBV6-5; J gene: TRBJ1-2; CDR3 DNA: TGTGCCAGCAGCCCGGGACAGGGGGTCGGCTACACCTTC; CDR3 protein: CASSPGQGVGYTF
D gene: TRBD2; clone size: NA; V gene: TRBV9; J gene: TRBJ2-5; CDR3 DNA: TGTGCCAGCAGCGTAAGGCGCGGGAGGGGCCAGGAGACCCAGTACTTC; CDR3 protein: CASSVRRGRGQETQYF
D gene: TRBD2; clone size: NA; V gene: TRBV2; J gene: TRBJ2-7; CDR3 DNA: TGTGCCAGCCCCCAGGGAAGACTAGCTGCTCTTGACTACGAGCAGTACTTC; CDR3 protein: CASPQGRLAALDYEQYF
D gene: TRBD2; clone size: NA; V gene: TRBV5-8; J gene: TRBJ2-1; CDR3 DNA: TGTGCCAGCAGCTTACCGGGACTAGCGGGAGTCAAGCAGTTCTTC; CDR3 protein: CASSLPGLAGVKQFF
D gene: TRBD1; clone size: once; V gene: TRBV19; J gene: TRBJ2-3; CDR3 DNA: TGTGCCACCGAGGGGGCAAGCACAGATACGCAGTATTTT; CDR3 protein: CATEGASTDTQYF
D gene: TRBD2; clone size: NA; V gene: TRBV6-5; J gene: TRBJ2-7; CDR3 DNA: TGTGCCAGCACCCCCGGGCTAGCGGGATCCTACGAGCAGTACTTC; CDR3 protein: CASTPGLAGSYEQYF
D gene: TRBD1; clone size: NA; V gene: TRBV6-5; J gene: TRBJ1-3; CDR3 DNA: TGTGCCAGCAGAAACAGGGGCTCTGGAAACACCATATATTTT; CDR3 protein: CASRNRGSGNTIYF
D gene: NA; clone size: NA; V gene: TRBV28; J gene: TRBJ2-2; CDR3 DNA: TGTGCCAGCAGTTTAGCGGTCCCGGACACCGGGGAGCTGTTTTTT; CDR3 protein: CASSLAVPDTGELFF
D gene: TRBD1; clone size: NA; V gene: TRBV5-1; J gene: TRBJ2-7; CDR3 DNA: TGCGCCAGCAGCTATAATTCGGGACAGGCGTACTACGAGCAGTACTTC; CDR3 protein: CASSYNSGQAYYEQYF
D gene: TRBD2; clone size: NA; V gene: TRBV6-1; J gene: TRBJ2-5; CDR3 DNA: TGTGCCAGCAGTGAAGGACTAGCGGGAGTAGGTCAAGAGACCCAGTACTTC; CDR3 protein: CASSEGLAGVGQETQYF
D gene: NA; clone size: once; V gene: TRBV30; J gene: TRBJ1-6; CDR3 DNA: TGTGCCTGGAGTGTACGGCTAGGTAGATCACCCCTCCACTTT; CDR3 protein: CAWSVRLGRSPLHF
D gene: TRBD1; clone size: NA; V gene: TRBV7-2; J gene: TRBJ1-6; CDR3 DNA: TGTGCCAGCAGCTTCCAGACAGGGAGGAATTCACCCCTCCACTTT; CDR3 protein: CASSFQTGRNSPLHF
D gene: NA; clone size: NA; V gene: TRBV18; J gene: TRBJ2-7; CDR3 DNA: TGTGCCAGCTCACCACCCGGGCCCAGGGGCGGCTACGAGCAGTACTTC; CDR3 protein: CASSPPGPRGGYEQYF